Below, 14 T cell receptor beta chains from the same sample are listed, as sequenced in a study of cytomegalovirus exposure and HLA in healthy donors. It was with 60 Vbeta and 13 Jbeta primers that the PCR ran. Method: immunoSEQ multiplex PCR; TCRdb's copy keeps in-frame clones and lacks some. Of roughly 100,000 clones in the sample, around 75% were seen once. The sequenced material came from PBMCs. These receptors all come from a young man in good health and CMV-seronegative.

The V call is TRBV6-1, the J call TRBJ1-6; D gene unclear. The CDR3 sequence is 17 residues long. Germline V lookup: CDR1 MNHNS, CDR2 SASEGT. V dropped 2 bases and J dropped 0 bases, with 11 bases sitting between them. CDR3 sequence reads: CASSEILGSSYNSPLHF. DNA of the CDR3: TGTGCCAGCAGTGAAATATTGGGCAGCTCCTATAATTCACCCCTCCACTTT.

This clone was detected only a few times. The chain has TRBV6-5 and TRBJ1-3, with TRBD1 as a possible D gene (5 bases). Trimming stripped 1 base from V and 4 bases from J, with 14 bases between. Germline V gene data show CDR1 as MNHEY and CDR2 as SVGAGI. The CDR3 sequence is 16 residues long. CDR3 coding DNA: TGTGCCAGCAGTTACTTAAGGCGGGGGAAGGGAAACACCATATATTTT. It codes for CASSYLRRGKGNTIYF.

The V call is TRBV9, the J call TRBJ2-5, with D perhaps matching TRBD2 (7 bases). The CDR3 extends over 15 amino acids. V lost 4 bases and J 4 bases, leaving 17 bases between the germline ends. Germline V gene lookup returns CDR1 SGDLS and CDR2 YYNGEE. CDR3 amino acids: CASSQGLTGGETQYF. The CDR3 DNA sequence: TGTGCCAGCAGCCAGGGGCTCACGGGAGGAGAGACCCAGTACTTC.

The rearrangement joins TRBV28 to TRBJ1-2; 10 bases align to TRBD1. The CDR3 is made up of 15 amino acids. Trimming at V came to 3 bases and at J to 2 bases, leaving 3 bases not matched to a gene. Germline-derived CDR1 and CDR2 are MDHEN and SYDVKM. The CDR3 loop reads CASSLGTGVNYGYTF. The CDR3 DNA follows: TGTGCCAGCAGTTTGGGGACAGGGGTAAACTATGGCTACACCTTC.

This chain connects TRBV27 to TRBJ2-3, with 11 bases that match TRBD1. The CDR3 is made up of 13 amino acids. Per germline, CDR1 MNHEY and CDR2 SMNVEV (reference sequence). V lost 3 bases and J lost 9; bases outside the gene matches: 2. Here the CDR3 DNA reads TGTGCCAGCAGTTTCGGGGACAGGGGGACGCAGTATTTT. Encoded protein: CASSFGDRGTQYF.

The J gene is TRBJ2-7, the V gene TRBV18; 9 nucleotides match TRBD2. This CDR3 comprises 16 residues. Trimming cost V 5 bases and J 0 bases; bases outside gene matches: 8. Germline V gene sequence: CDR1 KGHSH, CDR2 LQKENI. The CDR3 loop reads CASSSGLALSSYEQYF. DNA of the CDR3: TGTGCCAGCTCATCGGGACTAGCCCTTAGCTCCTACGAGCAGTACTTC. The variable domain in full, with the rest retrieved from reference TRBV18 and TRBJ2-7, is NAGVMQNPRHLVRRRGQEARLRCSPMKGHSHVYWYRQLPEEGLKFMVYLQKENIIDESGMPKERFSAEFPKEGPSILRIQQVVRGDSAAYFCASSSGLALSSYEQYFGPGTRLTVT.

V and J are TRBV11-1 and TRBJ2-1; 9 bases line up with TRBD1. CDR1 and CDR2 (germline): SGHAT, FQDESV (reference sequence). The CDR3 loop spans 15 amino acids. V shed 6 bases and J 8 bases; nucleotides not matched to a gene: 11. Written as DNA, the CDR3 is TGTGCCAGCAGTCGAGGACAGGGGATGGGGGATGAGCAGTTCTTC. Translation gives CASSRGQGMGDEQFF.

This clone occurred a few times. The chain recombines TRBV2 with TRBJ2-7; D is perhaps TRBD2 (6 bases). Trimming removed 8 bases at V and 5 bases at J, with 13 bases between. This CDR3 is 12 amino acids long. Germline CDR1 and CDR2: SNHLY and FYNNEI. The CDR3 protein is CASSPGEDEQYF. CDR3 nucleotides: TGTGCCAGCTCCCCGGGGGAGGACGAGCAGTACTTC.

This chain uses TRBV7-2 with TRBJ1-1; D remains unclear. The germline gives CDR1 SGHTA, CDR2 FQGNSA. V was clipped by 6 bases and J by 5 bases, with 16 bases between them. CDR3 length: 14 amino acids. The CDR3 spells CASSYYQAGTEAFF. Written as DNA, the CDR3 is TGTGCCAGCAGTTACTATCAGGCGGGAACTGAAGCTTTCTTT. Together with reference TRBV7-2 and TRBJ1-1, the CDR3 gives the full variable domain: GAGVSQSPSNKVTEKGKDVELRCDPISGHTALYWYRQSLGQGLEFLIYFQGNSAPDKSGLPSDRFSAERTGGSVSTLTIQRTQQEDSAVYLCASSYYQAGTEAFFGQGTRLTVV.

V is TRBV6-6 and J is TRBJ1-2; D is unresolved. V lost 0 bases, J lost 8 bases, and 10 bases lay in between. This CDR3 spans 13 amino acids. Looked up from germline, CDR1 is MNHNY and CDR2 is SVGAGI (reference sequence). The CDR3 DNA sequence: TGTGCCAGCAGTTACTCTGCGTCGGTGGGCTACACCTTC. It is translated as CASSYSASVGYTF.

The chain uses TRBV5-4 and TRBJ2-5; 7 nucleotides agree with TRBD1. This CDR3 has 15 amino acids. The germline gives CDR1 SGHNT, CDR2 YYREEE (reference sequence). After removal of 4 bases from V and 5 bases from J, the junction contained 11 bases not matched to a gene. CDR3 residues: CASSPPAGQVETQYF. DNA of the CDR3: TGTGCCAGCAGCCCCCCCGCAGGACAGGTGGAGACCCAGTACTTC.

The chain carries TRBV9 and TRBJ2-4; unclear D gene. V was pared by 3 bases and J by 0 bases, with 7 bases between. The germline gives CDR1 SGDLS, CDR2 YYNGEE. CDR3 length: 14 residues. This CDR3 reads CASSGPGAKNIQYF. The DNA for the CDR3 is TGTGCCAGCAGCGGGCCAGGAGCCAAAAACATTCAGTACTTC.

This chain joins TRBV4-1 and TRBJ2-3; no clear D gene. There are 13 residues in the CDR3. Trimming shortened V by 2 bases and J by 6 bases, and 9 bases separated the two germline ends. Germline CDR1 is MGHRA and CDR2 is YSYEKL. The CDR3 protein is CASSQPNGDTQYF. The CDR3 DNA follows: TGCGCCAGCAGCCAACCGAACGGGGATACGCAGTATTTT.

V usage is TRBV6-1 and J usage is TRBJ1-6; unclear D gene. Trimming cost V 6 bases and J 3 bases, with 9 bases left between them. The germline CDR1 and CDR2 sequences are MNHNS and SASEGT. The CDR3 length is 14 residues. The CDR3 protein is CASRSEIYNSPLHF. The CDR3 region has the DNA TGTGCCAGCAGGTCGGAGATCTATAATTCACCCCTCCACTTT.